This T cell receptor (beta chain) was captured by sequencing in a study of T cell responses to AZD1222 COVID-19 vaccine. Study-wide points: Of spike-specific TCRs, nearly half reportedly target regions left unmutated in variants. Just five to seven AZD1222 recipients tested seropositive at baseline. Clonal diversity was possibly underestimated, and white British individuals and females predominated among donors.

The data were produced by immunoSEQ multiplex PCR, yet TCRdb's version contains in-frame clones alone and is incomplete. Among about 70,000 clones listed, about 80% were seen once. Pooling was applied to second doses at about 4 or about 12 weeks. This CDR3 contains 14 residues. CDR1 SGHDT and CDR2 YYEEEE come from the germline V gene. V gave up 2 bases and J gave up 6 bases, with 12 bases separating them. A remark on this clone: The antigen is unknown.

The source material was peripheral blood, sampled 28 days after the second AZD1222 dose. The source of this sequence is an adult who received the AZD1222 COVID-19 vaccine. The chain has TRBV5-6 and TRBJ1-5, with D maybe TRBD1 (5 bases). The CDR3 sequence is CASSLQASGQPQHF. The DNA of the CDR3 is TGTGCCAGCAGCTTACAGGCCTCGGGTCAGCCCCAGCATTTT.